This T cell receptor beta chain is from a study of Graves' ophthalmopathy and Graves' hyperthyroidism. RNA transcripts served as template for amplifying TCR beta CDR3 sequences. HTBI primers served in a first-round RT-PCR, which a second-round multiplex PCR followed. Via MiXCR, TCRdb re-called the multiplex PCR reads, giving one row per CDR3 protein. The sample records 200,000 to 250,000 distinct CDR3 sequences, 20% to 25% being singletons. This clonotype occurred many times. Its antigen is unknown. CDR3 size: 13 residues. CDR1 and CDR2 from the germline V gene are LGHDT and YNNKEL (reference sequence). V was pared by 4 bases and J by 6 bases, with 13 bases between. Exclusion criteria comprised other autoimmune diseases, uncontrolled infections, pregnancy or lactation in patients. It was on clinical symptoms, serum thyroxine, TRAb, thyroid ultrasound and orbital computed tomography that diagnosis relied. The PBMCs used were ones drawn from approximately 10 ml of fresh peripheral blood.

The study, taken as a whole, reports: In blood, most expanded thyroid clonotypes above 0.001 frequency were also detected.

The sequence derives from a woman aged 50 to 60 with Graves' ophthalmopathy. The J gene is TRBJ2-7, the V gene TRBV3-1; perhaps TRBD1 as D (7 bases). Input material: peripheral blood. CDR3 nucleotide sequence: TGTGCCAGCAGCCGGACAGGAGGGGTCGAGCAGTACTTC. This translates into CASSRTGGVEQYF.